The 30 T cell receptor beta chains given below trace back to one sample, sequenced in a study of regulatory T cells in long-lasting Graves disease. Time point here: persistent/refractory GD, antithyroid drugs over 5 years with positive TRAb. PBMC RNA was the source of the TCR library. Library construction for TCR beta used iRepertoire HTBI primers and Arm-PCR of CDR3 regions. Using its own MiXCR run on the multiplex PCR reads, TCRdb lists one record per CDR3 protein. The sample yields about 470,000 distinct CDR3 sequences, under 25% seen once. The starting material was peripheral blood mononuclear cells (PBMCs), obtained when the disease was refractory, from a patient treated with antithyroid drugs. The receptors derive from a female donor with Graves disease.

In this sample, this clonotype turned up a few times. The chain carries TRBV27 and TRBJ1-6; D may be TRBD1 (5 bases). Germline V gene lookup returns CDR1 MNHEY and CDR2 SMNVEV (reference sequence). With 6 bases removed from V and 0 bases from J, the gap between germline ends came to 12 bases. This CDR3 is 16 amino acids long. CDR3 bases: TGTGCCAGCAGACCCGGGACGGACTCCTATAATTCACCCCTCCACTTT. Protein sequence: CASRPGTDSYNSPLHF.

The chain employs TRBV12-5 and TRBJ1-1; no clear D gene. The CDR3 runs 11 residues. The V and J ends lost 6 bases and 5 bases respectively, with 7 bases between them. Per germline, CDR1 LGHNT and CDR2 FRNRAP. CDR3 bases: TGTGCTAGTGGATATGGAACTGAAGCTTTCTTT. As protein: CASGYGTEAFF.

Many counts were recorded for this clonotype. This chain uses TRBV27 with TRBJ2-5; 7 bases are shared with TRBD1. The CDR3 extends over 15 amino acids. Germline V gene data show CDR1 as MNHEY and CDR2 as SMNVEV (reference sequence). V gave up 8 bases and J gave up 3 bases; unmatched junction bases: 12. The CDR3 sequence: CASRQGIREEETQYF. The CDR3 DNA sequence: TGTGCCAGCCGACAGGGTATTAGGGAAGAAGAGACCCAGTACTTC.

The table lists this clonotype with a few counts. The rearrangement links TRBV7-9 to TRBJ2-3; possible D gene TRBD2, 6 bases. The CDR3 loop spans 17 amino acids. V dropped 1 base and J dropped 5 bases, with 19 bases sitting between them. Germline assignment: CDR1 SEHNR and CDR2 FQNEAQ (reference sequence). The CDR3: CASSLGVAEALGDTQYF. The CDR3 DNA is TGTGCCAGCAGCTTAGGGGTAGCGGAAGCGCTTGGAGATACGCAGTATTTT. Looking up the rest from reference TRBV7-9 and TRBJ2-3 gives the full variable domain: DTGVSQNPRHKITKRGQNVTFRCDPISEHNRLYWYRQTLGQGPEFLTYFQNEAQLEKSRLLSDRFSAERPKGSFSTLEIQRTEQGDSAMYLCASSLGVAEALGDTQYFGPGTRLTVL.

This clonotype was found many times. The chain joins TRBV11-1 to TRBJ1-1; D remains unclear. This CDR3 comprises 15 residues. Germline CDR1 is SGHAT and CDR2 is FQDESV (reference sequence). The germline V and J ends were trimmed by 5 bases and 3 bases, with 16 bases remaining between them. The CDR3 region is CASSPAAGFDTEAFF. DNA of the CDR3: TGTGCCAGCAGCCCTGCTGCCGGTTTCGACACTGAAGCTTTCTTT.

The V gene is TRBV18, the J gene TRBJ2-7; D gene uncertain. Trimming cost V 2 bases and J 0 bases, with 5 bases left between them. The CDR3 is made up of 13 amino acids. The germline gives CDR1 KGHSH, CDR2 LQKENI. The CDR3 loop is CASSPKTSYEQYF. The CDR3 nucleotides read TGTGCCAGCTCACCAAAAACCTCCTACGAGCAGTACTTC.

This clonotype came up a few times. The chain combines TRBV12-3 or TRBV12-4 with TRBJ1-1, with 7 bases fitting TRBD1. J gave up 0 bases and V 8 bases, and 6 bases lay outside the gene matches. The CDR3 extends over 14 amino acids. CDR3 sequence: CASVPTGMNTEAFF. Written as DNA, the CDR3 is TGTGCCAGCGTCCCGACAGGGATGAACACTGAAGCTTTCTTT.

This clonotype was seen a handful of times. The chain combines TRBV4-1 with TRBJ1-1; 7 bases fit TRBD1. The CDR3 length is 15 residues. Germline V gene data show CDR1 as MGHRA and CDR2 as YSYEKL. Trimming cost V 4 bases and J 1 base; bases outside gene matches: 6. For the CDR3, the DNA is TGCGCCAGCAGCCTTGGGGACAGAGAGAACACTGAAGCTTTCTTT. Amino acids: CASSLGDRENTEAFF.

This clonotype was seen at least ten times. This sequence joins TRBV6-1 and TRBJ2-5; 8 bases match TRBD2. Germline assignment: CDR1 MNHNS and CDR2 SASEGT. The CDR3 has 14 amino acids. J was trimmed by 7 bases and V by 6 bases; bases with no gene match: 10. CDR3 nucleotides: TGTGCCAGCAGGCTAGCCGGGACTAGTGGGACCCAGTACTTC. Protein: CASRLAGTSGTQYF.

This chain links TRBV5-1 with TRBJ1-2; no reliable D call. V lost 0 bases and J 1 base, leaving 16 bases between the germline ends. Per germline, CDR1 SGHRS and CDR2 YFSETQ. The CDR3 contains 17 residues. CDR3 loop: CASSLAGTGRDNYGYTF. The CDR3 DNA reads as TGCGCCAGCAGCTTGGCCGGTACGGGGAGAGATAACTATGGCTACACCTTC. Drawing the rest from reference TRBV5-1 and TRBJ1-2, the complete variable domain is KAGVTQTPRYLIKTRGQQVTLSCSPISGHRSVSWYQQTPGQGLQFLFEYFSETQRNKGNFPGRFSGRQFSNSRSEMNVSTLELGDSALYLCASSLAGTGRDNYGYTFGSGTRLTVV.

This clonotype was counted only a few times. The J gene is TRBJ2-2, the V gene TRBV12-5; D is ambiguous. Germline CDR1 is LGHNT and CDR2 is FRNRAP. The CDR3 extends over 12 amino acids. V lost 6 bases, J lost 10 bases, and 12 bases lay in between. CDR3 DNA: TGTGCTAGTGGATTGTCCGTCACGGAGCTGTTTTTT. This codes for CASGLSVTELFF.

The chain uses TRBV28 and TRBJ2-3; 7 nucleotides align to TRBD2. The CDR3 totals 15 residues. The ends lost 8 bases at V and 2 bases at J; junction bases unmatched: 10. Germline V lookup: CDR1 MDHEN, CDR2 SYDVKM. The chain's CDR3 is CASGDGGRLTDTQYF. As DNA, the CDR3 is TGTGCCAGCGGGGACGGCGGGAGACTCACAGATACGCAGTATTTT.

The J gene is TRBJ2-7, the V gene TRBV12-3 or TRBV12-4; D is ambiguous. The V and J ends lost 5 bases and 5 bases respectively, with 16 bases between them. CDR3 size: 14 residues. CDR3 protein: CASSPTGRTDEQYF. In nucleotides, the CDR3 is TGTGCCAGCAGTCCAACCGGGCGTACCGACGAGCAGTACTTC.

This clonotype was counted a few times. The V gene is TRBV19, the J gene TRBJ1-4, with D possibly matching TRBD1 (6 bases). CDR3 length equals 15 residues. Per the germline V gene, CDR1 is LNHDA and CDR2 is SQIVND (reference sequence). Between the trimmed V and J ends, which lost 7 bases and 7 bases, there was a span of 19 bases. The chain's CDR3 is CASTPGWTEGEKLFF. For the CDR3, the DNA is TGTGCCAGTACCCCAGGGTGGACAGAGGGTGAAAAACTGTTTTTT.

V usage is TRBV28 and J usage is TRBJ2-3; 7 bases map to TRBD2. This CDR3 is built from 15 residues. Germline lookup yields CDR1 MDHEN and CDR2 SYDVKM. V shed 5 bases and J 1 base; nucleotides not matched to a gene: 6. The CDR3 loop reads CASSPSGDRTDTQYF. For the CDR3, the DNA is TGTGCCAGCAGTCCTAGCGGAGACCGCACAGATACGCAGTATTTT. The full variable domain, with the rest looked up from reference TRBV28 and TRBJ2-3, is DVKVTQSSRYLVKRTGEKVFLECVQDMDHENMFWYRQDPGLGLRLIYFSYDVKMKEKGDIPEGYSVSREKKERFSLILESASTNQTSMYLCASSPSGDRTDTQYFGPGTRLTVL.

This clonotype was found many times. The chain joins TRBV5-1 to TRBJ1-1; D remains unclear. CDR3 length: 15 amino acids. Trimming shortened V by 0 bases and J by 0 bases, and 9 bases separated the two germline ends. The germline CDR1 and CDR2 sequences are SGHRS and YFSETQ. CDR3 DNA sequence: TGCGCCAGCAGCTTGGAGGGCAGCATGAACACTGAAGCTTTCTTT. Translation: CASSLEGSMNTEAFF. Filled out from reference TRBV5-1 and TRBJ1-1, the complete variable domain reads KAGVTQTPRYLIKTRGQQVTLSCSPISGHRSVSWYQQTPGQGLQFLFEYFSETQRNKGNFPGRFSGRQFSNSRSEMNVSTLELGDSALYLCASSLEGSMNTEAFFGQGTRLTVV.

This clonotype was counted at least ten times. CDR3 residues: CASSSEGTGAYEQYF. DNA for the CDR3: TGTGCCAGCAGTTCCGAAGGGACAGGGGCGTACGAGCAGTACTTC. The genes are TRBV28 and TRBJ2-7; 10 nucleotides match TRBD1. This CDR3 is built from 15 residues. The germline V gene has CDR1 MDHEN and CDR2 SYDVKM. The J segment lost 4 bases and the V segment lost 4 bases, leaving 7 bases of the junction unmatched.

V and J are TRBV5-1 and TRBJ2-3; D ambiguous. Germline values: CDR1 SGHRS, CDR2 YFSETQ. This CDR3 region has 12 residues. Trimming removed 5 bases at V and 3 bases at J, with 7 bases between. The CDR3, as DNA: TGCGCCAGCAGTGTGGGAACAGATACGCAGTATTTT. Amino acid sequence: CASSVGTDTQYF.

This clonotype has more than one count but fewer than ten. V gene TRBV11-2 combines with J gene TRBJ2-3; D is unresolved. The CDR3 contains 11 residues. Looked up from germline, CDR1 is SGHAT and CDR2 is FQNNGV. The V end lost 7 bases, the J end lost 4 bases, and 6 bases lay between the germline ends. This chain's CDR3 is CASTSADTQYF. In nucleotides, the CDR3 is TGTGCCAGCACCTCGGCAGATACGCAGTATTTT.

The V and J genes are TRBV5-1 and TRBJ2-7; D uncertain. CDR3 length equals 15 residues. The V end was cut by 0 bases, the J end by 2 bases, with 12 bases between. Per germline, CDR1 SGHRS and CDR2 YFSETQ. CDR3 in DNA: TGCGCCAGCAGCTTGGCCGGTAGGGATACCTACGAGCAGTACTTC. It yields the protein CASSLAGRDTYEQYF.

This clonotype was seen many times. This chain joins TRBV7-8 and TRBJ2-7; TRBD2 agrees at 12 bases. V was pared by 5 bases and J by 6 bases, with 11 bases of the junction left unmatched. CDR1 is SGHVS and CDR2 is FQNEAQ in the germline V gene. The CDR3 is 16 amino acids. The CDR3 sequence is CASSHILAGGNGEQYF. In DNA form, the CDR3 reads TGTGCCAGCAGCCACATACTAGCGGGAGGAAACGGCGAGCAGTACTTC.

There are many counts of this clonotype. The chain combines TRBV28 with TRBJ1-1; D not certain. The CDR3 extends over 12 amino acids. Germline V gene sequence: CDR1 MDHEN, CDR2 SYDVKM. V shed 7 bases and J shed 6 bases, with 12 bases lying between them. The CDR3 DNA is TGTGCCAGCACCACGAACGAGGCTGAAGCTTTCTTT. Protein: CASTTNEAEAFF.

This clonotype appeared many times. In DNA, the CDR3 is TGTGCCTGGAGGTTGTCGGGTGGAGGCTACACCTTC. As protein: CAWRLSGGGYTF. The rearrangement links TRBV30 to TRBJ1-2; no definite D call. The germline V gene has CDR1 GTSNPN and CDR2 SVGIG (reference sequence). This CDR3 contains 12 residues. Trimming stripped 3 bases from V and 8 bases from J, with 13 bases between.

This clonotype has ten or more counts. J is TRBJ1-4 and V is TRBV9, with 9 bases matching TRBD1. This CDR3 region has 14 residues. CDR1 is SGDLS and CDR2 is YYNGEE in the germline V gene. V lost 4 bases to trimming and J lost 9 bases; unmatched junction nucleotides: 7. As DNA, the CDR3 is TGTGCCAGCAGCAGGGACAGGGCGACGCAAAAACTGTTTTTT. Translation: CASSRDRATQKLFF.

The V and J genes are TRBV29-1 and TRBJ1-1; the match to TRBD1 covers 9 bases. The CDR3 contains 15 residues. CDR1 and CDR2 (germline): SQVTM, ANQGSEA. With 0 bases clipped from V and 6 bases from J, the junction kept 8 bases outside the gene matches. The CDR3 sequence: CSVEEPGQGQAEAFF. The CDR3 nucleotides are TGCAGCGTTGAAGAACCGGGACAGGGCCAAGCTGAAGCTTTCTTT.

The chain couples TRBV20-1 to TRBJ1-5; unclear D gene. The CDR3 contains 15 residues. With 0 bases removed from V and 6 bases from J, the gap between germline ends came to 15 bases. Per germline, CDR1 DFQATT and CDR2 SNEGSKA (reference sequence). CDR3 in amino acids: CSARDGVVMGQPQHF. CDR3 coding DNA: TGCAGTGCTAGAGATGGGGTGGTAATGGGTCAGCCCCAGCATTTT.

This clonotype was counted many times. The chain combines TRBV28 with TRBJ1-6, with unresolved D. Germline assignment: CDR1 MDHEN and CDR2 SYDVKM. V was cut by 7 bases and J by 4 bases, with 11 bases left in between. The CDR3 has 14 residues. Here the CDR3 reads CASKSEFYNSPLHF. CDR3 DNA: TGTGCCAGCAAGTCGGAATTTTATAATTCACCCCTCCACTTT.

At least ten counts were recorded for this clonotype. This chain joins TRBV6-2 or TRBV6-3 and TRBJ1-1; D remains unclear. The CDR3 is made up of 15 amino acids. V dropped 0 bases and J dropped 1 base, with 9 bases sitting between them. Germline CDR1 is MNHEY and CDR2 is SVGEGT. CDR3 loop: CASSYSLTGNTEAFF. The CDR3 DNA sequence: TGTGCCAGCAGTTACTCACTGACGGGGAACACTGAAGCTTTCTTT.

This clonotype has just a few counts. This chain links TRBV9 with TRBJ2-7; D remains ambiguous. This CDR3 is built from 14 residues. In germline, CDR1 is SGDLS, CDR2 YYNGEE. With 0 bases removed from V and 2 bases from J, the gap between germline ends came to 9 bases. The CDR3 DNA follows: TGTGCCAGCAGCGTAGATTCCCCCCCCTACGAGCAGTACTTC. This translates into CASSVDSPPYEQYF.

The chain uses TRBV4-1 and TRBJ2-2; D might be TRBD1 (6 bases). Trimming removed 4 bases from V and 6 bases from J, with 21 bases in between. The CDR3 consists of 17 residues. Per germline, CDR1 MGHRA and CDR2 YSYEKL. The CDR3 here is CASSPTHRVKKSGELFF. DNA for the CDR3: TGCGCCAGCAGCCCAACCCACAGGGTTAAAAAATCCGGGGAGCTGTTTTTT.